Following are 26 T cell receptor beta chains from one sample sequenced in a study of T cells after somatic rescue of genetic block. Here immunoSEQ multiplex PCR was the method, and the copy in TCRdb shows in-frame clones only, minus some. The data contain approximately 110,000 clones, just over 90% of them singletons. The sequenced sample consisted of peripheral blood mononuclear cells (PBMCs). These receptors all stem from a woman aged 18-29 years.

V gene TRBV4-3 combines with J gene TRBJ2-5; a weak D match, TRBD2 (6 bases). The CDR3 has 14 residues. V was shortened by 3 bases and J by 7 bases, with 15 bases between the two germline ends. CDR1 and CDR2 from the germline V gene are LGHNA and YSLEER. CDR3 bases: TGCGCCAGCAGCCAGGGGACTTCCCCGGGGACCCAGTACTTC. As protein: CASSQGTSPGTQYF.

This clone was seen only a few times. The chain couples TRBV27 to TRBJ2-4; tentative D call: TRBD1 (5 bases). CDR1 and CDR2 (germline): MNHEY, SMNVEV (reference sequence). This CDR3 has 14 residues. Trimming left V 4 bases short and J 7 bases short, with 14 bases between. The CDR3 DNA reads as TGTGCCAGCAGTTCCAGGGCAGGGTGGAACATTCAGTACTTC. Protein: CASSSRAGWNIQYF.

This chain connects TRBV7-8 to TRBJ2-2; TRBD2 is a possible D gene (6 bases). The ends were cut back, 5 bases at V and 0 bases at J, with 13 bases in the middle. Germline V gene lookup returns CDR1 SGHVS and CDR2 FQNEAQ. The CDR3 is made up of 16 amino acids. The CDR3 region has the DNA TGTGCCAGCAGCCTTATGCGGGGTCCGAACACCGGGGAGCTGTTTTTT. Residues: CASSLMRGPNTGELFF.

The CDR3 spells CASGRTGNEQFF. The CDR3 DNA follows: TGTGCCAGCGGGAGGACAGGGAATGAGCAGTTCTTC. This chain links TRBV6-6 with TRBJ2-1, with 8 bases matching TRBD1. The ends lost 8 bases at V and 7 bases at J; junction bases unmatched: 4. The CDR3 spans 12 residues. Germline CDR1 MNHNY, CDR2 SVGAGI (reference sequence).

J is TRBJ1-1 and V is TRBV7-2, with D perhaps TRBD1 (6 bases). Germline CDR1 SGHTA, CDR2 FQGNSA. The CDR3 extends over 16 amino acids. Trimming took 6 bases from V and 3 from J, leaving 20 bases between them. The CDR3 protein is CASSPGWGGADTEAFF. The CDR3 DNA reads TGTGCCAGCAGTCCTGGTTGGGGGGGCGCAGACACTGAAGCTTTCTTT.

This clone was observed a few times. The rearrangement uses TRBV15 and TRBJ1-1; tentative D call: TRBD1 (6 bases). CDR1 is LNHNV, CDR2 YYDKDF, per germline (reference sequence). The CDR3 spans 15 residues. The V end was cut by 0 bases, the J end by 6 bases, with 14 bases between. The CDR3 is CATSRDRLEGAEAFF. CDR3 DNA: TGTGCCACCAGCAGAGATCGGCTGGAGGGGGCTGAAGCTTTCTTT.

V gene TRBV19 combines with J gene TRBJ2-1; 12 bases fit TRBD2. V was pared by 4 bases and J by 3 bases, with 10 bases of the junction left unmatched. The CDR3 spans 18 residues. In germline, CDR1 is LNHDA, CDR2 SQIVND (reference sequence). CDR3 bases: TGTGCCAGTAGTAGGACTAGCGGGGATCACCGATACTACAATGAGCAGTTCTTC. Translated, it gives CASSRTSGDHRYYNEQFF. The whole variable domain, filled in from reference TRBV19 and TRBJ2-1, reads DGGITQSPKYLFRKEGQNVTLSCEQNLNHDAMYWYRQDPGQGLRLIYYSQIVNDFQKGDIAEGYSVSREKKESFPLTVTSAQKNPTAFYLCASSRTSGDHRYYNEQFFGPGTRLTVL.

The J gene is TRBJ2-5, the V gene TRBV7-2, with a tentative D call TRBD1 (6 bases). V was trimmed by 2 bases and J by 2 bases, leaving 6 bases between them. CDR3 length: 13 amino acids. Germline V CDR1 and CDR2: SGHTA, FQGNSA. The CDR3 spells CASSLQGQETQYF. The CDR3 DNA sequence: TGTGCCAGCAGCTTACAGGGGCAAGAGACCCAGTACTTC.

V and J are TRBV2 and TRBJ1-6; no firm D call. This CDR3 is 14 amino acids long. V lost 3 bases, J lost 7 bases, and 10 bases lay in between. Germline V gives CDR1 SNHLY, CDR2 FYNNEI. CDR3 amino acids: CASSERARNSPLHF. CDR3 bases: TGTGCCAGCAGTGAGCGGGCGAGGAATTCACCCCTCCACTTT. The entire variable domain, with the rest obtained from reference TRBV2 and TRBJ1-6, is as follows: EPEVTQTPSHQVTQMGQEVILRCVPISNHLYFYWYRQILGQKVEFLVSFYNNEISEKSEIFDDQFSVERPDGSNFTLKIRSTKLEDSAMYFCASSERARNSPLHFGNGTRLTVT.

V usage is TRBV28 and J usage is TRBJ2-5; D remains unclear. Germline-derived CDR1 and CDR2 are MDHEN and SYDVKM. V was cut by 4 bases and J by 8 bases, with 20 bases left in between. The CDR3 contains 15 residues. DNA for the CDR3: TGTGCCAGCAGTTCCACGAGATCTTCCGTAAGAACCCAGTACTTC. Protein: CASSSTRSSVRTQYF.

The rearrangement uses TRBV7-2 and TRBJ1-6; no reliable D call. CDR3 length: 15 residues. Germline V gives CDR1 SGHTA, CDR2 FQGNSA. Trimming stripped 5 bases from V and 2 bases from J, with 10 bases between. CDR3 amino acids: CASSAGNTYNSPLHF. Here the CDR3 DNA reads TGTGCCAGCAGCGCCGGGAATACCTATAATTCACCCCTCCACTTT.

This chain connects TRBV4-3 to TRBJ1-5; no clear D. The germline V gene encodes CDR1 LGHNA and CDR2 YSLEER. The CDR3 length is 15 residues. V was shortened by 0 bases and J by 7 bases, with 13 bases between the two germline ends. CDR3 sequence reads: CASSQEAGRSQPQHF. The DNA for the CDR3 is TGCGCCAGCAGCCAAGAGGCAGGCCGCTCCCAGCCCCAGCATTTT.

This chain joins TRBV30 and TRBJ1-2; 7 nucleotides agree with TRBD1. Losses at the gene ends were 6 bases for V and 6 bases for J; bases not matched to a gene: 16. The CDR3 has 15 amino acids. Germline CDR1 GTSNPN, CDR2 SVGIG (reference sequence). The CDR3 spells CACPADREVKNGYTF. For the CDR3, the DNA is TGTGCCTGTCCGGCTGACAGGGAAGTGAAGAATGGCTACACCTTC.

The chain carries TRBV4-3 and TRBJ2-3, with TRBD1 identical over 8 bases. The CDR3 is 18 residues long. V was pared by 2 bases and J by 1 base, with 11 bases of the junction left unmatched. Germline V gene data show CDR1 as LGHNA and CDR2 as YSLEER. In DNA, the CDR3 is TGCGCCAGCAGCCAAAACATCCCGGGACAGGCTCGCACAGATACGCAGTATTTT. The encoded protein is CASSQNIPGQARTDTQYF.

CDR3 in DNA: TGTGCCAGCAGCTCGGGACGCCGAGGCTACACCTTC. Translated, it gives CASSSGRRGYTF. The genes are TRBV9 and TRBJ1-2, with a weak D call TRBD1 (5 bases). The CDR3 runs to 12 residues. V was cut by 4 bases and J by 8 bases, with 12 bases left in between. Germline CDR1 and CDR2: SGDLS and YYNGEE.

This chain connects TRBV10-3 to TRBJ1-3; 10 bases map to TRBD1. After removal of 6 bases from V and 6 bases from J, the junction contained 8 bases not matched to a gene. From germline, CDR1 is ENHRY and CDR2 SYGVKD. The CDR3 has 15 amino acids. Written as DNA, the CDR3 is TGTGCCATCAGAGTGACAGGGGGCCTAGAAAACACCATATATTTT. This sequence encodes CAIRVTGGLENTIYF.

The chain links TRBV7-9 to TRBJ2-3; 8 positions match TRBD2. J gave up 1 base and V 5 bases, and 5 bases lay outside the gene matches. In germline, CDR1 is SEHNR, CDR2 FQNEAQ (reference sequence). The CDR3 runs to 15 residues. CDR3 in amino acids: CASSPGGRGTDTQYF. CDR3 coding DNA: TGTGCCAGCAGCCCGGGGGGGCGCGGCACAGATACGCAGTATTTT. Complete variable domain (other parts from reference TRBV7-9 and TRBJ2-3): DTGVSQNPRHKITKRGQNVTFRCDPISEHNRLYWYRQTLGQGPEFLTYFQNEAQLEKSRLLSDRFSAERPKGSFSTLEIQRTEQGDSAMYLCASSPGGRGTDTQYFGPGTRLTVL.

There are a few counts of this clone. The V call is TRBV7-9, the J call TRBJ1-1; no clear D gene. There are 11 residues in the CDR3. Germline CDR1 is SEHNR and CDR2 is FQNEAQ (reference sequence). Trimming took 4 bases from V and 9 from J, leaving 9 bases between them. CDR3 nucleotides: TGTGCCAGCAGCTCCGACGGGAAAGCTTTCTTT. It translates to CASSSDGKAFF.

The V and J genes are TRBV11-1 and TRBJ2-4; D tentatively reads TRBD1 or TRBD2 (7 bases each). V lost 4 bases, J lost 3 bases, and 19 bases lay in between. The germline V gene has CDR1 SGHAT and CDR2 FQDESV (reference sequence). The CDR3 spans 17 residues. Here the CDR3 reads CASSYSDREGVKNIQYF. In DNA form, the CDR3 reads TGTGCCAGCAGCTACTCTGACAGGGAGGGAGTCAAAAACATTCAGTACTTC.

This chain joins TRBV30 and TRBJ2-7; TRBD2 matches at 12 bases. Germline V CDR1 and CDR2: GTSNPN, SVGIG (reference sequence). The CDR3 loop spans 13 amino acids. Trimming removed 5 bases from V and 6 bases from J; junction bases left unmatched: 5. CDR3 coding DNA: TGTGCCTGGTCTAGCGGGGGGGATCGCGAGCAGTACTTC. Amino acid sequence: CAWSSGGDREQYF.

This chain uses TRBV13 with TRBJ2-6, with 8 bases fitting TRBD2. Germline loops: CDR1 PRHDT, CDR2 FYEKMQ (reference sequence). Germline trimming cut 5 bases from V and 4 bases from J; bases unmatched to any gene: 4. CDR3 length equals 15 residues. CDR3 protein: CASSHRTSGANVLTF. CDR3 bases: TGTGCCAGCAGCCACCGGACTAGCGGGGCCAACGTCCTGACTTTC.

This clone showed up just once. Its ends do not fully match the called genes, so a read error is possible. This chain uses TRBV5-4 with TRBJ2-1, with TRBD1 identical over 7 bases. Germline CDR1 is SGHNT and CDR2 is YYREEE (reference sequence). The CDR3 sequence is 14 residues long. CDR3 protein: CACRWGTVYNEQFF. CDR3 DNA sequence: TGTGCCTGCAGGTGGGGGACAGTCTACAATGAGCAGTTCTTC.

The chain has TRBV27 and TRBJ2-7; D gene unclear. The germline CDR1 and CDR2 sequences are MNHEY and SMNVEV (reference sequence). The CDR3 totals 13 residues. The V end was cut by 2 bases, the J end by 2 bases, with 7 bases between. CDR3: CASSLTSAYEQYF. For the CDR3, the DNA is TGTGCCAGCAGTTTAACCAGTGCCTACGAGCAGTACTTC.

This clone appeared a few times. The CDR3 is CASSQDRAGNYGYTF. In DNA form, the CDR3 reads TGCGCCAGCAGCCAAGACAGGGCGGGAAACTATGGCTACACCTTC. The chain combines TRBV4-3 with TRBJ1-2, with D tentatively TRBD1 (5 bases). CDR3 length: 15 residues. The germline V gene encodes CDR1 LGHNA and CDR2 YSLEER. Trimming stripped 0 bases from V and 2 bases from J, with 10 bases between.

The CDR3, as DNA: TGTGCCAGCAGCCGGGACAGGGGGTCAGAGACCCAGTACTTC. This codes for CASSRDRGSETQYF. J is TRBJ2-5 and V is TRBV6-1, with 11 bases fitting TRBD1. J was trimmed by 4 bases and V by 6 bases; bases with no gene match: 4. From germline, CDR1 is MNHNS and CDR2 SASEGT. The CDR3 length is 14 residues.

This clone was detected only once. The J gene is TRBJ2-7, the V gene TRBV18; TRBD2 might be the D (7 bases). The CDR3 loop spans 15 amino acids. Germline assignment: CDR1 KGHSH and CDR2 LQKENI. V lost 6 bases and J lost 2, with 17 bases in between. The CDR3 DNA reads as TGTGCCAGCTCGGACGGGGGGCCCGGGGCCTACGAGCAGTACTTC. Translating it yields CASSDGGPGAYEQYF.